A selection of T cell receptor beta chains follows, all from one sample in a study of T-cell memory formation after mild COVID-19. TCRdb used MiXCR to reprocess the 5' RACE reads, holding one entry per CDR3 protein. The profile shows under 300,000 distinct CDR3 sequences, 8% to 9% of them singletons. The sequenced sample was PBMCs or a T cell subset sorted from them (not recorded which). All receptors derive from a man aged 18 to 30 who had mild COVID-19 (a few samples of this study predate the infection). Cell type and time point are not known. Both conserved end residues are part of each CDR3. A D gene is named only where the DNA matches it firmly. The size field is filled for only some rows; it gives once, few, many or a size class.

TRBJ2-3 TRBV24-1 few TRBD1 TGTGCCACCAGTGATTTTCGACAGGGGGCACATACGCAGTATTTT CATSDFRQGAHTQYF
TRBJ2-1 TRBV12-3/TRBV12-4 . . TGTGCCAGCTTACCCACAGGCAACGTGGCCTACAATGAGCAGTTCTTC CASLPTGNVAYNEQFF
TRBJ2-4 TRBV4-1 . . TGCGCCAGCAGCCAAGATAGGTGGGCGGAAGACATTCAGTACTTC CASSQDRWAEDIQYF
TRBJ2-5 TRBV12-3/TRBV12-4 . . TGTGCCAGCAGTTCCACCCGAAGAGAGACCCAGTACTTC CASSSTRRETQYF
TRBJ1-3 TRBV7-2 few . TGTGCCAGCAGCTTAGGCGGGAGCTCTGGAAACACCATATATTTT CASSLGGSSGNTIYF
TRBJ2-1 TRBV5-1 many . TGCGCCAGCAGCCTCCGGTCGGCAGACCAGCAGTTCTTC CASSLRSADQQFF
TRBJ2-3 TRBV5-1 many TRBD2 TGCGCCAGCAGGGGAAGCGGGGCTAGCACAGATACGCAGTATTTT CASRGSGASTDTQYF
TRBJ1-5 TRBV4-3 few TRBD1 TGCGCCAGCAGCCAGCGACAGGGCACCAATCAGCCCCAGCATTTT CASSQRQGTNQPQHF
TRBJ2-6 TRBV5-1 . . TGCGCCAGCAGCTTAGCCGGGACCCCTGGGGCCAACGTCCTGACTTTC CASSLAGTPGANVLTF
TRBJ2-1 TRBV7-3 few TRBD1 TGTGCCAGCAGTTCGGACAGGGACAATGAGCAGTTCTTC CASSSDRDNEQFF
TRBJ2-5 TRBV2 few TRBD2 TGTGCCAGCAGTTCGGGACTAGCGGAAGAGACCCAGTACTTC CASSSGLAEETQYF
TRBJ1-6 TRBV5-1 many TRBD1 TGCGCCAGCAGCTTGACGGGACAGGGGAATTCACCCCTCCACTTT CASSLTGQGNSPLHF
TRBJ1-1 TRBV7-9 few TRBD1 TGTGCCAGCAGTTACGTACTGACAGGGGTAGGTGGCCCCACTGAAGCTTTCTTT CASSYVLTGVGGPTEAFF
TRBJ2-1 TRBV7-8 many . TGTGCCAGCAGCTCAGGGGAGGTGGGCTGGAATGAGCAGTTCTTC CASSSGEVGWNEQFF
TRBJ1-6 TRBV6-5 . TRBD1 TGTGCCAGCAGTTACGGGGACAGGGGCTCACCCCTCCACTTT CASSYGDRGSPLHF
TRBJ2-1 TRBV11-1 . TRBD2 TGTACCACCGGGACTAGTTGGGGGCCTCAGTTCTTC CTTGTSWGPQFF
TRBJ1-5 TRBV7-9 . . TGTGCCAGCAGCTGGGGGTACCATCAGCCCCAGCATTTT CASSWGYHQPQHF
TRBJ1-1 TRBV28 . . TGTGCCAGTAGAGTCGGACAGCTGAACACTGAAGCTTTCTTT CASRVGQLNTEAFF
TRBJ1-2 TRBV4-3 few . TGCGCCAGCAGCCAAGTCGCTGACACCGGCTATGGCTACACCTTC CASSQVADTGYGYTF
TRBJ2-5 TRBV24-1 many . TGTGCCACCAGTCGGGGGATCCAAGAGACCCAGTACTTC CATSRGIQETQYF